The clone carrying this T cell receptor beta chain is a singleton in its sample. Primers included in the PCR were 60 Vbeta and 13 Jbeta primers. In the study's own analysis: Some 9.9 million shared chains were among approximately 87 million unique TCR beta chains counted in a later analysis. Sequencing used immunoSEQ multiplex PCR; TCRdb keeps in-frame clones, though not all of them. The V and J calls and clone size are taken from that table; D and trimming were inferred from the DNA. This sample yields over 55,000 clones, of which about 73% are seen a single time; about 8.9% belongs to the top ten. The sample comes from a study of cytomegalovirus exposure and HLA in healthy donors. Input material: PBMCs. The clonotype originates from a woman aged 45-60 years in good health and CMV-seropositive.

CDR3 sequence reads: CASRDRGDQPQHF. The CDR3 DNA reads as TGCGCCAGCAGGGACAGGGGGGATCAGCCCCAGCATTTT. The chain joins TRBV10-2 to TRBJ1-5, with 10 positions matching TRBD1. The CDR3 runs 13 residues. With V trimmed by 6 bases and J by 5 bases, 1 base remained unmatched. Germline CDR1 reads WSHSY; CDR2 reads SAAADI.